The text below deals with one T cell receptor beta chain. The sample is drawn from a study of T cell responses to AZD1222 COVID-19 vaccine. Deletions cut 6 bases from V and 2 bases from J, with 17 bases between. CDR3 length equals 15 residues. CDR1 MNHNY and CDR2 SVGAGI come from the germline V gene (reference sequence). Clones were read by immunoSEQ multiplex PCR, and TCRdb kept only the in-frame ones, dropping some. The data hold about 100,000 clones, with around 90% observed a single time. V usage is TRBV6-6 and J usage is TRBJ2-7; D gene ambiguous. The sequence derives from an adult in good health. The sample here was peripheral blood, taken on day 0 of AZD1222 vaccination. CDR3 in amino acids: CASSPDGFSTYEQYF. The CDR3 DNA follows: TGTGCCAGCAGCCCCGACGGGTTCAGCACCTACGAGCAGTACTTC.